This T cell receptor (beta chain) was obtained from a study of T cell responses to AZD1222 COVID-19 vaccine. Study details: Doses given second, at about 4 or about 12 weeks, were pooled. Study-wide findings and caveats: Every sample of the repertoires postdated the peak T cell response. Reportedly, nearly half of unique spike TCRs recognized epitopes outside B.1.351/B.1.1.7 mutations.

The data were produced by immunoSEQ multiplex PCR, yet TCRdb's version contains in-frame clones alone and is incomplete. The sample consists of 100,000 to 150,000 clones, 80% to 90% of them appearing once. For this clone: Its antigen is currently unknown.

The receptor was derived from an adult in good health. The input for sequencing was peripheral blood, taken on day 0 of AZD1222 vaccination.

The CDR3 DNA reads TGTGCCAGTAGTATAGAGGGGCGCGTGACCAAAAACATTCAGTACTTC. This translates into CASSIEGRVTKNIQYF. This chain joins TRBV19 and TRBJ2-4, with D perhaps TRBD1 (5 bases). This CDR3 region has 16 residues. Germline CDR1 and CDR2: LNHDA and SQIVND (reference sequence). The germline V and J ends were trimmed by 0 bases and 2 bases, with 11 bases remaining between them.